This T cell receptor beta chain comes out of a study of T cells after yellow fever vaccination. It was through 5'RACE template switching that TCR cDNA was made, with a universal primer site and UMIs added. TCRdb redid the calling of the 5' RACE reads with MiXCR, one entry per CDR3 protein. The table records some 200,000 distinct CDR3 sequences, 11% of them present only once. Sequencing was performed on CD8+ T cells sorted from PBMCs, taken 15 days after the yellow fever booster vaccination. The receptor was isolated from a young man who received the YFV17D yellow fever vaccine.

CDR3 coding DNA: TGCAGCGTGGCACCTGGTGGGGGGAAGACAGATACGCAGTATTTT. Its protein is CSVAPGGGKTDTQYF. This chain connects TRBV29-1 to TRBJ2-3; D possibly corresponds to TRBD2 (6 bases). With 6 bases removed from V and 3 bases from J, the gap between germline ends came to 19 bases. Germline V gene sequence: CDR1 SQVTM, CDR2 ANQGSEA. This CDR3 has 15 amino acids.